Described below is a single TCR beta chain sequence and its context. One end of the junction fails to match germline, which may point to a read error. This sample stems from a study of blood T cells in healthy people across ages. Primed by a sample-barcoded 5' primer and a J-beta primer mix, a second PCR proceeded for 7 to 11 cycles. Each sample yielded at least 2.5 million CDR3-containing paired-end reads. One entry per CDR3 protein, called by TCRdb with MiXCR from the 5' RACE reads. The repertoire includes about 640,000 distinct CDR3 sequences, 45% to 65% of them detected once, and approximately 37% sits in the top ten. CDR3 length: 13 residues. Per germline, CDR1 SEHNR and CDR2 FQNEAQ (reference sequence).

The V and J genes are TRBV7-9 and TRBJ2-5; D might be TRBD2 (5 bases). The sample was blood. This sequence was found in a man aged 55 to 69 in good health. CDR3 sequence (DNA): TGTACCAGCAGCACGGGGTTGTTGGAGACCCAGTACTTC. It codes for CTSSTGLLETQYF.